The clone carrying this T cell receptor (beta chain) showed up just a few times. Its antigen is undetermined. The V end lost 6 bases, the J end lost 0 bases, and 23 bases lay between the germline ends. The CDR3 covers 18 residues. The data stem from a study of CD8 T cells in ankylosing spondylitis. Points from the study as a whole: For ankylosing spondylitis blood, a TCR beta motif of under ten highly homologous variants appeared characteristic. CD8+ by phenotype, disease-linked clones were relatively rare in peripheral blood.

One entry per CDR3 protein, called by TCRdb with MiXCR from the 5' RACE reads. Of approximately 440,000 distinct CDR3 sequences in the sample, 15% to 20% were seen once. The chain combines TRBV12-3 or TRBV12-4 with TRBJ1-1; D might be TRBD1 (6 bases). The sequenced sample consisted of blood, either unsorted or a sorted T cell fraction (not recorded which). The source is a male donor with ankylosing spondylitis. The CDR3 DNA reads TGTGCCAGCAGGGGAAACAGGGCCTCACCGAGGGTGAACACTGAAGCTTTCTTT. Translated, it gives CASRGNRASPRVNTEAFF.